A few counts support the clone carrying this TCR beta chain. TCRdb recomputed calls from the 5' RACE reads with MiXCR, one row per CDR3 protein. The repertoire has around 100,000 distinct CDR3 sequences, approximately 11% of them found once; the top ten carry 20% to 25%. As for time point: blood at routine non-recurrence follow-up after resection. Trimming cost V 6 bases and J 0 bases, with 14 bases left between them. Germline loops: CDR1 SQVTM, CDR2 ANQGSEA. The CDR3 has 15 residues. The sample is drawn from a study of spatial heterogeneity in lung cancer. This sequence joins TRBV29-1 and TRBJ2-2, with D perhaps matching TRBD1 or TRBD2 (5 bases each). This clonotype was sampled from a female donor with early-stage non-small cell lung cancer. Sequencing used PBMCs, obtained at follow-up. In DNA form, the CDR3 reads TGCAGCGTAAGCTTCGGGACGGCGAACACCGGGGAGCTGTTTTTT. Its protein product is CSVSFGTANTGELFF.